This T cell receptor (beta chain) originates from a study of cytomegalovirus exposure and HLA in healthy donors. The CDR3 sequence is 14 residues long. Looked up from germline, CDR1 is LNHNV and CDR2 is YYDKDF (reference sequence). Trimming stripped 5 bases from V and 3 bases from J, with 11 bases between. Study conclusions and caveats: A later analysis found TCR association rates differed by HLA locus, highest for DRB1 and lowest for HLA-C. Within an earlier analysis, most TCR beta V segments proved productive either about 90% or about 30% of the time. Researchers catalogued over 150 TCR beta chains as cytomegalovirus-associated.

Worth noting for this clone: Its matching antigen is unknown.

In the PCR, 60 Vbeta and 13 Jbeta primers were used. In the original processing: Later analysis identified tens of millions of unique TCR beta chains, 9 million to 13 million shared. Libraries were prepared by immunoSEQ multiplex PCR; TCRdb keeps only in-frame clonotypes and omits some of them. V and J calls plus clone size are reproduced from that table; the DNA served to infer D and trimming. The sample contains almost 200,000 clones, approximately 85% of which appear only once. The sequence was obtained from a woman in her 50s in good health and CMV-seronegative. The chain joins TRBV15 to TRBJ2-1, with a possible D match to TRBD1 (6 bases). Specimen: PBMCs. CDR3 sequence reads: CATSGGNYYNEQFF. DNA of the CDR3: TGTGCCACCAGCGGGGGCAACTACTACAATGAGCAGTTCTTC.